Listed here is a single T cell receptor (beta chain). Synthesis of TCR cDNA relied on 5'RACE template switching, which attached a universal primer site and UMIs. TCRdb fed the 5' RACE reads into MiXCR, producing one record per CDR3 protein. The sample lists hundreds of thousands of distinct CDR3 sequences; 9% to 15% were seen once. This record belongs to a study of T cells after yellow fever vaccination. The TCR sequence derives from a man aged 30 to 45 who received the YFV17D yellow fever vaccine. The sample consisted of PBMCs, taken on the day of the yellow fever booster vaccination.

The CDR3 loop reads CASSIDGSGAYNEQFF. CDR3 sequence (DNA): TGTGCCAGTAGTATAGATGGAAGCGGAGCCTACAATGAGCAGTTCTTC. The chain has TRBV19 and TRBJ2-1; tentative D call: TRBD2 (5 bases). The CDR3 contains 16 residues. V was pared by 0 bases and J by 2 bases, with 11 bases between. The germline V gene has CDR1 LNHDA and CDR2 SQIVND (reference sequence).